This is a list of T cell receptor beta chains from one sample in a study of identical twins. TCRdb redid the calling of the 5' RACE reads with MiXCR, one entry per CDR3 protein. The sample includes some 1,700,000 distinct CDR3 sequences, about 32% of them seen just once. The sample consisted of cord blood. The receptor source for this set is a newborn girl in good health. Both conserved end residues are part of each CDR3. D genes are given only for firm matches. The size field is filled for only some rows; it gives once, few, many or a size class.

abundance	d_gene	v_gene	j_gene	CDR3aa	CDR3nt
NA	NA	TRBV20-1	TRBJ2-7	CSATSKAAYDLYEQYF	TGCAGTGCTACTTCCAAAGCGGCTTACGACCTCTACGAGCAGTACTTC
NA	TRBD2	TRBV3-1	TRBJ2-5	CASSQLAGVGNEQYF	TGTGCCAGCAGCCAACTAGCGGGGGTGGGGAATGAGCAGTACTTC
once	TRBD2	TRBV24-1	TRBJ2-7	CATSGLAGGPSYNEQYF	TGTGCCACCTCGGGACTAGCGGGAGGTCCTTCCTACAATGAGCAGTACTTC
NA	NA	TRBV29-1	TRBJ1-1	CSAKLGGSTEAFF	TGCAGCGCTAAATTGGGGGGGAGTACTGAAGCTTTCTTT
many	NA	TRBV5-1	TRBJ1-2	CASSLAVGSLILYGYTF	TGCGCCAGCAGCTTGGCAGTGGGCTCTCTCATCCTCTATGGCTACACCTTC
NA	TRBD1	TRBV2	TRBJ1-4	CASSNQGATNEKLFF	TGTGCCAGCAGTAATCAGGGGGCGACTAATGAAAAACTGTTTTTT
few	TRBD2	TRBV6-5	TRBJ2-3	CASSSGGEGDTQYF	TGTGCCAGCAGCAGCGGGGGGGAAGGAGATACGCAGTATTTT
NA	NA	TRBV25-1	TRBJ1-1	CASSRLSIGRHTEAFF	TGTGCCAGCAGTCGTCTCTCCATCGGACGGCACACTGAAGCTTTCTTT
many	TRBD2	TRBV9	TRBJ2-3	CASSVEGGRTDTQYF	TGTGCCAGCAGCGTAGAGGGCGGGAGAACAGATACGCAGTATTTT
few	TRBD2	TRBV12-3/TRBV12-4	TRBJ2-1	CASSLYASGGSHEQFF	TGTGCCAGCAGTTTATACGCTAGCGGGGGCTCCCATGAGCAGTTCTTC
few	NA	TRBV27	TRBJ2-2	CASSLRPAPNTGELFF	TGTGCCAGCAGTTTAAGGCCGGCCCCGAACACCGGGGAGCTGTTTTTT
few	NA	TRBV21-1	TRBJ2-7	CASSKGEGGGSFYEQYF	TGTGCCAGCAGCAAAGGAGAGGGAGGGGGTTCCTTCTACGAGCAGTACTTC
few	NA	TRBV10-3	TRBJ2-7	CASQGPSPYEQYF	TGTGCCTCCCAAGGGCCCTCGCCCTACGAGCAGTACTTC
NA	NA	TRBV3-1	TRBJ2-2	CASSQGTLDANTGELFF	TGTGCCAGCAGCCAAGGCACTCTAGACGCGAACACCGGGGAGCTGTTTTTT
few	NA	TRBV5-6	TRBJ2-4	CASSLEARENIQYF	TGTGCCAGCAGCTTGGAGGCCAGGGAAAACATTCAGTACTTC
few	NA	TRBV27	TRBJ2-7	CASSPYTEPYKQYF	TGTGCCAGCAGCCCATATACGGAGCCATACAAGCAGTACTTC
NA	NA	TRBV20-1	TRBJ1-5	CSAREWQGNQPQHF	TGCAGTGCTAGAGAATGGCAGGGCAATCAGCCCCAGCATTTT
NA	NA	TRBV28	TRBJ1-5	CASSGVRRGAGGNQPQHF	TGTGCCAGCAGTGGCGTAAGGAGGGGCGCAGGGGGCAATCAGCCCCAGCATTTT
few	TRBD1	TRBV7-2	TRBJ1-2	CASSLAPLTGGYGYTF	TGTGCCAGCAGCTTAGCCCCTTTGACAGGGGGGTATGGCTACACCTTC
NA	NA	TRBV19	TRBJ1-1	CASSLRVENTEAFF	TGTGCCAGTAGCCTGAGGGTGGAGAACACTGAAGCTTTCTTT
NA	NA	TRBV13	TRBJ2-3	CACSTDGASTDTQYF	TGTGCCTGCAGCACCGACGGAGCTAGCACAGATACGCAGTATTTT
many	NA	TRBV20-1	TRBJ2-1	CSARRSSYNEQFF	TGCAGTGCTAGGCGGAGCTCCTACAATGAGCAGTTCTTC
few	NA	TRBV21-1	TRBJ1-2	CATGDSSDGYTF	TGTGCCACCGGGGACAGTTCGGATGGCTACACCTTC
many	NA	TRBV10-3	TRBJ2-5	CAIRTEDQETQYF	TGTGCCATCAGGACAGAGGACCAAGAGACCCAGTACTTC
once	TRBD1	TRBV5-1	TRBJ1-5	CASSLDGLDRGNQPQHF	TGCGCCAGCAGCTTGGACGGTTTGGACAGGGGCAATCAGCCCCAGCATTTT
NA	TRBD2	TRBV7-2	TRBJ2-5	CASRNGGVRNEQYF	TGTGCCAGCAGGAACGGGGGGGTACGAAATGAGCAGTACTTC
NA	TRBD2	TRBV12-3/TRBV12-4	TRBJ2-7	CASSRLAGSFTSSYEQYF	TGTGCCAGCAGCCGACTAGCGGGGAGCTTCACTTCCTCCTACGAGCAGTACTTC
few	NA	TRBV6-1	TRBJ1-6	CASSEVRERPLHF	TGTGCCAGCAGTGAAGTAAGGGAAAGACCCCTCCACTTT
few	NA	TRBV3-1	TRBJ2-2	CASGRGDYGELFF	TGTGCCAGCGGGCGGGGTGATTACGGGGAGCTGTTTTTT
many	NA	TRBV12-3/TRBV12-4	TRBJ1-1	CASSLTGRLNTEAFF	TGTGCCAGCAGTTTAACGGGACGGCTGAACACTGAAGCTTTCTTT
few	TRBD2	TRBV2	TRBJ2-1	CASSESLAGVNEQFF	TGTGCCAGCAGTGAGTCGCTAGCGGGGGTGAATGAGCAGTTCTTC
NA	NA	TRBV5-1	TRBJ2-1	CASSPAGAVTFNEQFF	TGCGCCAGCAGCCCCGCGGGGGCGGTAACGTTCAATGAGCAGTTCTTC